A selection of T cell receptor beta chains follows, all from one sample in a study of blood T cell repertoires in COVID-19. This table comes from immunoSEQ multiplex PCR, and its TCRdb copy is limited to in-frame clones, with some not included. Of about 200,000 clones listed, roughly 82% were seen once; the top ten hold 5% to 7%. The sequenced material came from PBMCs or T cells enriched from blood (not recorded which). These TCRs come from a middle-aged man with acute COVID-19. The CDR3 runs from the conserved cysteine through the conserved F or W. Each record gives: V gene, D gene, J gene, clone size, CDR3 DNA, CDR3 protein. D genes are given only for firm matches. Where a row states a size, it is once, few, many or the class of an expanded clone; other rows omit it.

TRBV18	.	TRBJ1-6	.	TGTGCCAGCTCACACGCCCTAACCGAGATTTCACCCCTCCACTTT	CASSHALTEISPLHF
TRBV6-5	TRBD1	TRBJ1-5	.	TGTGCCAGCAGCGCGACAGGGGGCAATCAGCCCCAGCATTTT	CASSATGGNQPQHF
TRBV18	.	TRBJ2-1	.	TGTGCCAGCTCACGTGAGCGGGACAATGAGCAGTTCTTC	CASSRERDNEQFF
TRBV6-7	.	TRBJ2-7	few	TGTGCCAGCAGTCCTCCCGGGGGAAGGGTCACCTACGAGCAGTACTTC	CASSPPGGRVTYEQYF
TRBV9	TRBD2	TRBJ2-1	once	TGTGCCAGCAGCGTAGGGGAAACTAGCGGATACAATGAGCAGTTCTTC	CASSVGETSGYNEQFF
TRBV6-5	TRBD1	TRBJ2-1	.	TGTGCCAGCAGTTTACGGGGACAGGGGACGGGACAGTTCTTC	CASSLRGQGTGQFF
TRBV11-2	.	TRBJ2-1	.	TGTGCCAGCAGCTCCCGTGGCTATGAGCAGTTCTTC	CASSSRGYEQFF
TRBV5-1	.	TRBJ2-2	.	TGCGCCAGCAGCTTGGGGGACCTAAACAGGGTCGGGGAGCTGTTTTTT	CASSLGDLNRVGELFF
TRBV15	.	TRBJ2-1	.	TGTGCCACCAGCAGAACCAGCTCCTACAATGAGCAGTTCTTC	CATSRTSSYNEQFF
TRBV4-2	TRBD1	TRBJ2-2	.	TGTGCCAGCAGCCAAGAGGGGGAGACAGGGGGCGTCGGGGAGCTGTTTTTT	CASSQEGETGGVGELFF
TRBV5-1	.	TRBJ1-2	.	TGCGCCAGCAGCCAAGACAGGATAACTAACTATGGCTACACCTTC	CASSQDRITNYGYTF
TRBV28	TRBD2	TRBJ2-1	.	TGTGCCAGCAGTTCTAGCGGAACCTTTCAGTTCTTC	CASSSSGTFQFF
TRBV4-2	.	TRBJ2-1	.	TGTGCCAGCAGCCAAAGTCCTACGGGAGTAGGGAATGAGCAGTTCTTC	CASSQSPTGVGNEQFF
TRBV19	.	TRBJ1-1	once	TGTGCCAGTAGTATCGCAGGGTTAGCTGAAGCTTTCTTT	CASSIAGLAEAFF
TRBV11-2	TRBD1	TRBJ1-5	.	TGTGCCAGCAGCTCCACCGGGACAGGAGGTCAGCCCCAGCATTTT	CASSSTGTGGQPQHF
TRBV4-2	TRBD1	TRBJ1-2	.	TGTGCCAGCAGCCCCCGACAGGGGGAGGGCTACACCTTC	CASSPRQGEGYTF
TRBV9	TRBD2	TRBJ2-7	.	TGTGCCAGCAGTACCCTAGCGGAGTTCACCTACGAGCAGTACTTC	CASSTLAEFTYEQYF
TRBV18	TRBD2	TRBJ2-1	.	TGTGCCAGCTCCTCTCTGCTAGCGGATTACAATGAGCAGTTCTTC	CASSSLLADYNEQFF
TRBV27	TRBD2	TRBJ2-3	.	TGTGCCAGCAGTTTATATCCTAGCGGAGCCACAGATACGCAGTATTTT	CASSLYPSGATDTQYF
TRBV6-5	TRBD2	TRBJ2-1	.	TGTGCCAGCAGCTCCTCTTCGGCGGGAGAGCCCCTCTTC	CASSSSSAGEPLF
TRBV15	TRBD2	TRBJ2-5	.	TGTGCCACCAGCAGAGCAGGGAGGGGGACCCAGTACTTC	CATSRAGRGTQYF
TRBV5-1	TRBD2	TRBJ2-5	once	TGCGCCAGCAGCTTGGGACTAGCGGCACAAGAGACCCAGTACTTC	CASSLGLAAQETQYF
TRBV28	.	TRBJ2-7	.	TGTGCCAGTGGGGTTGGTCGAGGGCCCCCCTACGAGCAGTACTTC	CASGVGRGPPYEQYF
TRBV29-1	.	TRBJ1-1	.	TGCAGCGCCCTAAGGGGGAACACTGAAGCTTTCTTT	CSALRGNTEAFF
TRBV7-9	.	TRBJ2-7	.	TGTGCCAGCAGCCATAAACAAGCCTACGAGCAGTACTTC	CASSHKQAYEQYF
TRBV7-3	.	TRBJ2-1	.	TGTGCCAGCAGCTTAGCCCCGGTGGACAGCGACTACAATGAGCAGTTCTTC	CASSLAPVDSDYNEQFF
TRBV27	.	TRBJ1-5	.	TGTGCCAGCAGTTTAGTAATCGGGGAGGGGAGCAATCAGCCCCAGCATTTT	CASSLVIGEGSNQPQHF
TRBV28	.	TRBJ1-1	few	TGTGCCAGCAGTTCAAATATGGGGCGCAGTCGCCTAACTCTTGAAGCTTTCTTT	CASSSNMGRSRLTLEAFF
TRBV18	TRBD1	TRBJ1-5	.	TGTGCCAGCCTCAGTGGGACAGAAGAGCCCCAGCATTTT	CASLSGTEEPQHF
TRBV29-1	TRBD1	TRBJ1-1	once	TGCAGCGTTGAAGGGACAGGGGAAGCTTTCTTT	CSVEGTGEAFF
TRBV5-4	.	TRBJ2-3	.	TGTGCCAGCAGCCCACTTCGGACCTTAGGGGGTAAAGGAAGCACAGATACGCAGTATTTT	CASSPLRTLGGKGSTDTQYF